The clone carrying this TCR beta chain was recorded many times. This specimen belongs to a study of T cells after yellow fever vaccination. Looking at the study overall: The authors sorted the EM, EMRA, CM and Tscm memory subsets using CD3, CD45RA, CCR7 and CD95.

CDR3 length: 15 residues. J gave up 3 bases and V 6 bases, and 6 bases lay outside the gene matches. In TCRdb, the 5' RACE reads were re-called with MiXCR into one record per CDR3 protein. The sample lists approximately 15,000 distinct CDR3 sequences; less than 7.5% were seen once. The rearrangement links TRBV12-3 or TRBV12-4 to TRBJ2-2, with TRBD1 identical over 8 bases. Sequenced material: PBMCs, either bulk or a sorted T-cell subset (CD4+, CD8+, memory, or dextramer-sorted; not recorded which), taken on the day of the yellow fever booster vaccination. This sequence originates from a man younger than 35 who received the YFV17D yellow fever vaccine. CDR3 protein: CASSRGQGDTGELFF. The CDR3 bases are TGTGCCAGCAGCCGCGGACAGGGCGACACCGGGGAGCTGTTTTTT.